The clone carrying this TCR beta chain was observed once. This specimen comes from a study of blood T cell repertoires in COVID-19. TCRdb keeps only in-frame clones here, not all; method: immunoSEQ multiplex PCR. The sample shows approximately 70,000 clones, approximately 73% of them seen only once. Trimming stripped 3 bases from V and 0 bases from J, with 22 bases between. Germline V gene data show CDR1 as LNHDA and CDR2 as SQIVND (reference sequence). This CDR3 has 19 residues. Sequencing was done on a sample of peripheral blood. The chain combines TRBV19 with TRBJ2-3; a possible D gene is TRBD2 (6 bases). This sequence originates from a man aged 60-69 years with COVID-19, enrolled during active disease. For the CDR3, the DNA is TGTGCCAGTAGTATTTTTTCGAACGGGGGTCTGTATAGCACAGATACGCAGTATTTT. Translated, it gives CASSIFSNGGLYSTDTQYF.